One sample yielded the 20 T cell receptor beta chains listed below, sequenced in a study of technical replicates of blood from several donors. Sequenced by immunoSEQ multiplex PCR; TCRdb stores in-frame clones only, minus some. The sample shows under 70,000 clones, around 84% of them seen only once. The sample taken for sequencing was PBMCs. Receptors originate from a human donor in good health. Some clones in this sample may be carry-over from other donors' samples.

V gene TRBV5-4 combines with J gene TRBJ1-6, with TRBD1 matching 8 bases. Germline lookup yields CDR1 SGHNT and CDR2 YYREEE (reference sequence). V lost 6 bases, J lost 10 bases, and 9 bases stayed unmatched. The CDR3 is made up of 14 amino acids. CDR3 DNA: TGTGCCAGCACCCCTCCGGGACAGGCGTCACCCCTCCACTTT. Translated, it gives CASTPPGQASPLHF.

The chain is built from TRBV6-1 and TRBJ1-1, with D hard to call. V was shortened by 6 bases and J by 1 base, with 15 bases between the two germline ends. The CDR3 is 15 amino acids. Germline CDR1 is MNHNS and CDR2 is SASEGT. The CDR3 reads CASRAVLVQNTEAFF. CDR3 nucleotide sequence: TGTGCCAGCAGGGCGGTTTTAGTCCAGAACACTGAAGCTTTCTTT.

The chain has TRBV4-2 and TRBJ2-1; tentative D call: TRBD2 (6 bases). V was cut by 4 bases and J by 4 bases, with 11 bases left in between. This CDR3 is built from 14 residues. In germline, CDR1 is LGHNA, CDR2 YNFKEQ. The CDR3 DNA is TGTGCCAGCAGCCTGGCGGGATTTTACAATGAGCAGTTCTTC. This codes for CASSLAGFYNEQFF.

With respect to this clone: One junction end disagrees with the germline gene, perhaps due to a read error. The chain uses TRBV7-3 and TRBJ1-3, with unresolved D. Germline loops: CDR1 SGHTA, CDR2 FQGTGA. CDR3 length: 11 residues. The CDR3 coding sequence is TGTGCCAGCAGCATCCAGAGACTCGGGGATTTT. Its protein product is CASSIQRLGDF.

The CDR3: CASSIRTDTYEQYF. In DNA form, the CDR3 reads TGTGCCAGCTCAATACGCACAGATACCTACGAGCAGTACTTC. The gene calls are TRBV18 and TRBJ2-7; no definite D call. The germline gives CDR1 KGHSH, CDR2 LQKENI. The CDR3 is 14 residues long. With 5 bases removed from V and 2 bases from J, the gap between germline ends came to 13 bases.

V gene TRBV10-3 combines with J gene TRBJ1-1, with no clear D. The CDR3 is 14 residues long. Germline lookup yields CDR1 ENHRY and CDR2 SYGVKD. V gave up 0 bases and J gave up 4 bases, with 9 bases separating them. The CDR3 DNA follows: TGTGCCATCAGTGAGTCGTCGGGGTTCACTGAAGCTTTCTTT. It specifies CAISESSGFTEAFF.

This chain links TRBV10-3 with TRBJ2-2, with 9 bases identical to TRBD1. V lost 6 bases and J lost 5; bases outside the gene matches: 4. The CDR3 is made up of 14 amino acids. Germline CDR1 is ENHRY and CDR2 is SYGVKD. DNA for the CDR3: TGTGCCATCAGCCTTGGACAGGGGACCGGGGAGCTGTTTTTT. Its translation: CAISLGQGTGELFF.

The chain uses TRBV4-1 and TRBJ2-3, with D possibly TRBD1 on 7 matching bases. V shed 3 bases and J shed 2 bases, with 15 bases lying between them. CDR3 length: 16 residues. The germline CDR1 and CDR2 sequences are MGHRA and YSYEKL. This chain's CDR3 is CASSQAPGGLTDTQYF. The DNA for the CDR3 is TGCGCCAGCAGCCAGGCACCAGGGGGGCTCACAGATACGCAGTATTTT.

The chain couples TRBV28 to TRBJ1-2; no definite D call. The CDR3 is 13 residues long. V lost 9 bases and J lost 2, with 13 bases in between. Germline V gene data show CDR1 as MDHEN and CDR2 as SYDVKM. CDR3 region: CASSGPGNYGYTF. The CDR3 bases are TGTGCCAGTAGCGGACCGGGCAACTATGGCTACACCTTC.

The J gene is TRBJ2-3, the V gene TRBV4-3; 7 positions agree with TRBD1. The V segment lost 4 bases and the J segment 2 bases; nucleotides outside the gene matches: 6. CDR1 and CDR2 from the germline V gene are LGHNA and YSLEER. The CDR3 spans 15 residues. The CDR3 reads CASSLQGQTTDTQYF. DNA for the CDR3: TGCGCCAGCAGCCTACAGGGGCAGACCACAGATACGCAGTATTTT.

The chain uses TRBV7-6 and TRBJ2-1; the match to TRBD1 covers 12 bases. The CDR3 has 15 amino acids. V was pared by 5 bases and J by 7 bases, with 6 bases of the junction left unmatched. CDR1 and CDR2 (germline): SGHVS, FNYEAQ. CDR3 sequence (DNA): TGTGCCAGCAGCGGGGGGACAGGGGGCCTGAATGAGCAGTTCTTC. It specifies CASSGGTGGLNEQFF.

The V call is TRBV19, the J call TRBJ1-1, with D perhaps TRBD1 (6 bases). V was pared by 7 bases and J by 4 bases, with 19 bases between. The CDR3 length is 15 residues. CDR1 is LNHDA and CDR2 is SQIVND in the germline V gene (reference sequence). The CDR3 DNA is TGTGCCAGTACCAAGGGGGGGTACGGTGGCACTGAAGCTTTCTTT. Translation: CASTKGGYGGTEAFF.

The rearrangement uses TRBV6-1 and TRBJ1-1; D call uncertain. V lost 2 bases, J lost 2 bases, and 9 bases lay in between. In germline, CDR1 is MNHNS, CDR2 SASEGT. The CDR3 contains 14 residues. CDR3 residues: CASSEHHSNTEAFF. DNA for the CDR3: TGTGCCAGCAGTGAACACCATAGCAACACTGAAGCTTTCTTT.

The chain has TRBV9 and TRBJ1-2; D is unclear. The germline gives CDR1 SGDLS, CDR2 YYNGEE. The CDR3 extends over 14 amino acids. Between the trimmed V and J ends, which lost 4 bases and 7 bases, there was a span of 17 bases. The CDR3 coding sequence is TGTGCCAGCAGCCCAGACACGGGGTTGCGTGGCTACACCTTC. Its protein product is CASSPDTGLRGYTF.

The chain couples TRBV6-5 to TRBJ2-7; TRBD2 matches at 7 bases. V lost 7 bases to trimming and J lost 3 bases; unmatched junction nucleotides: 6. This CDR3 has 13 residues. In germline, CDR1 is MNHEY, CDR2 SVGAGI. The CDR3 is CASKSASGYEQYF. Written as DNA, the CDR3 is TGTGCCAGCAAATCCGCTAGCGGCTACGAGCAGTACTTC.

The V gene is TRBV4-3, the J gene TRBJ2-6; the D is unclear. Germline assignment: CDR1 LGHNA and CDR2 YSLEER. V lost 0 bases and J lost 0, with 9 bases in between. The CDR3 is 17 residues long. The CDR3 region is CASSQDRSVSGANVLTF. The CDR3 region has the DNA TGCGCCAGCAGCCAAGACCGCAGCGTCTCTGGGGCCAACGTCCTGACTTTC.

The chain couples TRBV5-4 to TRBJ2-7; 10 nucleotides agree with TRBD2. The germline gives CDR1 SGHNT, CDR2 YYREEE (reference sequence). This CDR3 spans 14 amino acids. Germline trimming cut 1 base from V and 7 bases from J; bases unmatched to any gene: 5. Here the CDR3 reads CASSLSSGREEQYF. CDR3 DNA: TGTGCCAGCAGCTTGTCTAGCGGGAGAGAAGAGCAGTACTTC.

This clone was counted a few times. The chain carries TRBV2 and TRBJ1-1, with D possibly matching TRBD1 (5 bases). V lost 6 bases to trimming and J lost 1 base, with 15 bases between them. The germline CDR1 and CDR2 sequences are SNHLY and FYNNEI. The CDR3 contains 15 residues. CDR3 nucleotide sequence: TGTGCCAGCAGCTCTGGAGGGGTTCGGAACACTGAAGCTTTCTTT. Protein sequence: CASSSGGVRNTEAFF.

The CDR3 is CASSHDGTGRTEAFF. CDR3 coding DNA: TGTGCCAGCAGCCACGATGGGACAGGGCGCACTGAAGCTTTCTTT. This chain links TRBV4-2 with TRBJ1-1; 9 bases fit TRBD1. Germline CDR1 LGHNA, CDR2 YNFKEQ. Trimming cost V 3 bases and J 4 bases; bases outside gene matches: 6. The CDR3 totals 15 residues.

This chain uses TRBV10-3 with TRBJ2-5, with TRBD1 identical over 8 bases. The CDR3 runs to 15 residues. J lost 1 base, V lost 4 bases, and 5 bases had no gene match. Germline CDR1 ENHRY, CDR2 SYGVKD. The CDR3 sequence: CAISGGQGIQETQYF. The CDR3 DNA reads TGTGCCATCAGTGGAGGACAGGGTATCCAAGAGACCCAGTACTTC.